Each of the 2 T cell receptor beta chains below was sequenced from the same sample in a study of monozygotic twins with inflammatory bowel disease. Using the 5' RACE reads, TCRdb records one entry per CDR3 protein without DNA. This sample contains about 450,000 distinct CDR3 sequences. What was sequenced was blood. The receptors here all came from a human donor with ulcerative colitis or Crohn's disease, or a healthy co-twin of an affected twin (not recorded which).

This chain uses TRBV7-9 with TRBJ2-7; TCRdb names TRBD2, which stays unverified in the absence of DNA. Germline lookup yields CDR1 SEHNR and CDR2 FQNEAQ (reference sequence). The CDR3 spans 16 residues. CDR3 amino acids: CASSSLTSGSAYEQYF.

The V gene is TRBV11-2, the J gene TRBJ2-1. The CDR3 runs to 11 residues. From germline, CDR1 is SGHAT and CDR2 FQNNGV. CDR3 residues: CASSLGVEQFF.